The 14 T cell receptor beta chains in this list originate from one sample, sequenced in a study of T cells in Graves' hyperthyroidism and ophthalmopathy. TCR beta CDR3 regions were amplified from RNA. HTBI primers drove first-round RT-PCR of the TCR CDR3. TCRdb ran MiXCR on the multiplex PCR reads and lists one entry per CDR3 protein. In the table there are approximately 600,000 distinct CDR3 sequences, approximately 14% of which are singletons. Specimen: blood. The receptors derive from a woman in her 30s with Graves' hyperthyroidism that later progressed to Graves' ophthalmopathy.

The sample holds a few counts of this clonotype. The J gene is TRBJ1-3, the V gene TRBV19; 10 bases are a match to TRBD1. Germline V gene sequence: CDR1 LNHDA, CDR2 SQIVND (reference sequence). With 5 bases clipped from V and 7 bases from J, the junction kept 8 bases outside the gene matches. The CDR3 has 15 residues. DNA of the CDR3: TGTGCCAGTAGTCCAGGACAGGGGGAGAGGAACACCATATATTTT. This codes for CASSPGQGERNTIYF.

This clonotype was counted at least ten times. V is TRBV3-1 and J is TRBJ1-1; tentatively, D is TRBD1 (5 bases). In germline, CDR1 is LGHDT, CDR2 YNNKEL (reference sequence). V was trimmed by 3 bases and J by 6 bases, leaving 11 bases between them. This CDR3 is built from 13 residues. DNA for the CDR3: TGTGCCAGCAGCCAGGGCGGGACGTCTGAAGCTTTCTTT. Translating it yields CASSQGGTSEAFF.

Here the CDR3 reads CASSEALGTSAETQYF. DNA of the CDR3: TGTGCCAGCAGTGAAGCGCTAGGGACTAGCGCAGAGACCCAGTACTTC. The genes are TRBV2 and TRBJ2-5; 10 bases agree with TRBD2. Trimming took 0 bases from V and 4 from J; bases not matched to a gene: 5. The CDR3 has 16 amino acids. Germline CDR1 and CDR2: SNHLY and FYNNEI. Variable domain in full (rest from reference TRBV2 and TRBJ2-5): EPEVTQTPSHQVTQMGQEVILRCVPISNHLYFYWYRQILGQKVEFLVSFYNNEISEKSEIFDDQFSVERPDGSNFTLKIRSTKLEDSAMYFCASSEALGTSAETQYFGPGTRLLVL.

V gene TRBV30 combines with J gene TRBJ1-2; 8 bases agree with TRBD1. CDR1 is GTSNPN, CDR2 SVGIG, per germline (reference sequence). Germline trimming cut 0 bases from V and 9 bases from J; bases unmatched to any gene: 6. The CDR3 contains 13 residues. CDR3: CAWSVRQGASYTF. The CDR3 DNA reads as TGTGCCTGGAGTGTAAGGCAGGGGGCCAGCTACACCTTC. Drawing the rest from reference TRBV30 and TRBJ1-2, the complete variable domain is SQTIHQWPATLVQPVGSPLSLECTVEGTSNPNLYWYRQAAGRGLQLLFYSVGIGQISSEVPQNLSASRPQDRQFILSSKKLLLSDSGFYLCAWSVRQGASYTFGSGTRLTVV.

Points on this clonotype: A read error is possible here, since a much larger clone lies one base away. The V call is TRBV20-1, the J call TRBJ1-6; TRBD1 agrees at 9 bases. The germline V gene encodes CDR1 DFQATT and CDR2 SNEGSKA (reference sequence). CDR3 length equals 15 residues. CDR3 nucleotides: TGCAGTGCGGTCGGGACAGGGACTTCAGATTCAGCCCTCCACTTT. Encoded protein: CSAVGTGTSDSALHF.

This clonotype was detected many times. In nucleotides, the CDR3 is TGTGCCAGCAGTGCTCTCCCCACAGATACGCAGTATTTT. As protein: CASSALPTDTQYF. The chain couples TRBV6-1 to TRBJ2-3, with D uncertain. CDR3 length equals 13 residues. V lost 4 bases and J 2 bases, leaving 7 bases between the germline ends. Germline lookup yields CDR1 MNHNS and CDR2 SASEGT.

This clonotype was recorded at least ten times. This chain connects TRBV11-1 to TRBJ2-5; TRBD1 matches 7 bases. The V gene end was trimmed by 4 bases and the J gene end by 3 bases; junction bases not matched to a gene: 11. Germline loops: CDR1 SGHAT, CDR2 FQDESV (reference sequence). The CDR3 extends over 16 amino acids. The CDR3, as DNA: TGTGCCAGCAGCTCGTCCATACAGGGGTTCGAAGAGACCCAGTACTTC. It is translated as CASSSSIQGFEETQYF.

The gene calls are TRBV11-3 and TRBJ2-7; tentatively, D is TRBD1 (5 bases). The V gene lost 3 bases and the J gene lost 2 bases, with 11 bases spanning the gap. Germline values: CDR1 SGHNT, CDR2 YENEEA. The CDR3 covers 14 residues. CDR3 amino acids: CASSFPGNPYEQYF. The CDR3 coding sequence is TGTGCCAGCAGCTTCCCAGGGAACCCCTACGAGCAGTACTTC.

The table lists this clonotype with a few counts. This chain connects TRBV18 to TRBJ1-1; weak D call: TRBD1 (6 bases). Trimming pared 3 bases from V and 7 bases from J, leaving 15 bases between. This CDR3 spans 14 amino acids. Per germline, CDR1 KGHSH and CDR2 LQKENI. The CDR3 DNA reads TGTGCCAGCTCACCCTGGGCAGGGGTGATTGAAGCTTTCTTT. Encoded protein: CASSPWAGVIEAFF.

This clonotype was detected only once. The rearrangement links TRBV5-1 to TRBJ1-1; tentatively, D is TRBD1 (5 bases). This CDR3 has 15 residues. Germline V CDR1 and CDR2: SGHRS, YFSETQ. V lost 4 bases, J lost 2 bases, and 15 bases lay in between. CDR3 in DNA: TGCGCCAGCAGCCTCGGGACGGACACTAACACTGAAGCTTTCTTT. Translating gives CASSLGTDTNTEAFF.

This clonotype has at least ten counts. This chain uses TRBV7-8 with TRBJ1-3; D gene uncertain. The CDR3 spans 17 residues. Trimming cost V 2 bases and J 0 bases, with 14 bases left between them. In germline, CDR1 is SGHVS, CDR2 FQNEAQ. The CDR3: CASSLRSAPLSGNTIYF. CDR3 nucleotides: TGTGCCAGCAGCTTAAGATCGGCGCCGCTCTCTGGAAACACCATATATTTT.

CDR3 amino acids: CASSPTSGRGEETQYF. For the CDR3, the DNA is TGTGCCAGCAGCCCAACTAGCGGGAGAGGAGAAGAGACCCAGTACTTC. This rearrangement joins TRBV7-3 to TRBJ2-5, with 11 bases aligning to TRBD2. Losses at the gene ends were 5 bases for V and 3 bases for J; bases not matched to a gene: 8. CDR3 length equals 16 residues. Germline values: CDR1 SGHTA, CDR2 FQGTGA. Complete variable domain (other parts from reference TRBV7-3 and TRBJ2-5): GAGVSQTPSNKVTEKGKYVELRCDPISGHTALYWYRQSLGQGPEFLIYFQGTGAADDSGLPNDRFFAVRPEGSVSTLKIQRTERGDSAVYLCASSPTSGRGEETQYFGPGTRLLVL.

This clonotype was counted ten times or more. The V gene is TRBV12-3 or TRBV12-4, the J gene TRBJ1-1, with TRBD1 as a possible D gene (6 bases). Trimming left V 5 bases short and J 5 bases short, with 15 bases between. This CDR3 has 14 amino acids. CDR3 region: CASSLMTGRTEAFF. The CDR3 DNA reads TGTGCCAGCAGTCTCATGACAGGAAGGACTGAAGCTTTCTTT.

This clonotype was counted a few times. The chain carries TRBV7-9 and TRBJ2-1, with D perhaps TRBD1 or TRBD2 (6 bases each). The V gene lost 1 base and the J gene lost 9 bases, with 13 bases spanning the gap. Germline V gives CDR1 SEHNR, CDR2 FQNEAQ (reference sequence). CDR3 length equals 14 residues. CDR3 in amino acids: CASSLVPGEVEQFF. For the CDR3, the DNA is TGTGCCAGCAGCTTAGTTCCAGGGGAGGTTGAGCAGTTCTTC.